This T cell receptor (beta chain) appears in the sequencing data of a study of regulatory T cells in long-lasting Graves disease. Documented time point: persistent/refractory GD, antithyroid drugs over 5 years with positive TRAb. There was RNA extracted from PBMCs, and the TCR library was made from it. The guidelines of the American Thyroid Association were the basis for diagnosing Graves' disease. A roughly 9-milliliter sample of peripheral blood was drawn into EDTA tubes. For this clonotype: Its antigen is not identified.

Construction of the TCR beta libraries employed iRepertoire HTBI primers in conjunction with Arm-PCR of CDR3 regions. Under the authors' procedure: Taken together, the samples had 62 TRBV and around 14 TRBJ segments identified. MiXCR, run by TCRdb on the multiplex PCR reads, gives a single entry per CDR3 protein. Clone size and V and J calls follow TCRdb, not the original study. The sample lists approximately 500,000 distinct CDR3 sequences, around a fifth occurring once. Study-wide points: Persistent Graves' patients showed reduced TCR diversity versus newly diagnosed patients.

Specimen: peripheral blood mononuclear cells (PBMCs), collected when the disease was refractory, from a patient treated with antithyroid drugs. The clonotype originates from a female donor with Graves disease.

CDR3 amino acids: CASSQEYGVTEAFF. The CDR3 nucleotides read TGTGCCAGCAGCCAAGAATATGGGGTCACTGAAGCTTTCTTT. This chain joins TRBV3-1 and TRBJ1-1, with unresolved D. Trimming pared 0 bases from V and 4 bases from J, leaving 9 bases between. The CDR3 covers 14 residues. From germline, CDR1 is LGHDT and CDR2 YNNKEL (reference sequence). Variable domain in full (rest from reference TRBV3-1 and TRBJ1-1): DTAVSQTPKYLVTQMGNDKSIKCEQNLGHDTMYWYKQDSKKFLKIMFSYNNKELIINETVPNRFSPKSPDKAHLNLHINSLELGDSAVYFCASSQEYGVTEAFFGQGTRLTVV.